The 22 T cell receptor beta chains below were found in one sample sequenced in a study of CD8 T cells in Susac syndrome. The authors reverse transcribed 0.5 to 1 ug RNA with random hexamers. TCRdb ran MiXCR on the immunoSEQ multiplex PCR reads and lists one entry per CDR3 protein. The sample consists of about 120,000 distinct CDR3 sequences, roughly 94% of them appearing once. Input material: CD8+ T cells from PBMCs. These receptors were collected from a human donor with Susac syndrome.

For the CDR3, the DNA is TGTGCCAGCAGCAATTGGGCCGCTAGTAGGGGAGAGACCCAGTACTTC. This encodes CASSNWAASRGETQYF. The V call is TRBV21-1, the J call TRBJ2-5; the table's TRBD2 call for D was not verified on the DNA. TRBV21-1 is reported as a pseudogene. CDR3 length: 16 residues.

The genes are TRBV27 and TRBJ1-1; D remains unclear. V lost 4 bases and J 1 base, leaving 7 bases between the germline ends. Germline assignment: CDR1 MNHEY and CDR2 SMNVEV (reference sequence). This CDR3 region has 13 residues. This CDR3 reads CASSWAANTEAFF. The CDR3 DNA reads TGTGCCAGCAGTTGGGCCGCGAACACTGAAGCTTTCTTT.

A remark on this clonotype: Its ends do not fully match the called genes, so a read error is possible. V usage is TRBV7-7 and J usage is TRBJ2-5; 7 bases map to TRBD1. The CDR3 is made up of 16 amino acids. Germline lookup yields CDR1 SSHAT and CDR2 FNYEAQ (reference sequence). The CDR3 here is CASSYELTGSQETQYF. CDR3 in DNA: TGTGCTAGCAGCTACGAACTGACAGGGAGCCAAGAGACCCAGTACTTC.

V gene TRBV20-1 combines with J gene TRBJ2-1; TRBD1 is a possible D gene (5 bases). The V end was cut by 0 bases, the J end by 10 bases, with 10 bases between. This CDR3 region has 12 residues. Germline V gene sequence: CDR1 DFQATT, CDR2 SNEGSKA (reference sequence). CDR3 region: CSARDWGEEQFF. DNA of the CDR3: TGCAGTGCTAGAGATTGGGGCGAGGAGCAGTTCTTC.

The chain links TRBV27 to TRBJ2-3; no reliable D call. V lost 3 bases, J lost 2 bases, and 12 bases lay in between. CDR1 is MNHEY, CDR2 SMNVEV, per germline (reference sequence). The CDR3 sequence is 15 residues long. The CDR3 here is CASSLNPGTTDTQYF. As DNA, the CDR3 is TGTGCCAGCAGTTTGAACCCGGGCACCACAGATACGCAGTATTTT.

The chain is built from TRBV29-1 and TRBJ2-5; TRBD2 matches 8 bases. Germline CDR1 reads SQVTM; CDR2 reads ANQGSEA. The trim removed 4 bases at V and 2 bases at J, leaving 9 bases unmatched. This CDR3 spans 15 amino acids. DNA for the CDR3: TGCAGCGTTGCGGGAGGGGAAAGAGGACAAGAGACCCAGTACTTC. The encoded protein is CSVAGGERGQETQYF.

The genes are TRBV6-5 and TRBJ2-1; D perhaps matches TRBD2 (7 bases). CDR3 length equals 15 residues. The V gene lost 2 bases and the J gene lost 3 bases, with 11 bases spanning the gap. CDR1 is MNHEY, CDR2 SVGAGI, per germline. The chain's CDR3 is CASSYGGADYNEQFF. The DNA of the CDR3 is TGTGCCAGCAGTTACGGGGGGGCTGACTACAATGAGCAGTTCTTC.

The rearrangement joins TRBV9 to TRBJ2-1; D call uncertain. This CDR3 region has 14 residues. V lost 1 base and J 6 bases, leaving 11 bases between the germline ends. Looked up from germline, CDR1 is SGDLS and CDR2 is YYNGEE. CDR3 loop: CASSVMAGGNEQFF. DNA of the CDR3: TGTGCCAGCAGCGTAATGGCTGGCGGCAATGAGCAGTTCTTC. The complete variable domain, with remaining parts taken from reference TRBV9 and TRBJ2-1, reads DSGVTQTPKHLITATGQRVTLRCSPRSGDLSVYWYQQSLDQGLQFLIQYYNGEERAKGNILERFSAQQFPDLHSELNLSSLELGDSALYFCASSVMAGGNEQFFGPGTRLTVL.

This chain joins TRBV29-1 and TRBJ2-6; D possibly corresponds to TRBD2 (5 bases). The CDR3 has 13 residues. Between the trimmed V and J ends, which lost 7 bases and 3 bases, there was a span of 10 bases. Germline V lookup: CDR1 SQVTM, CDR2 ANQGSEA. DNA of the CDR3: TGCAGCGCCCTAGCCAATGGGGCCAACGTCCTGACTTTC. Protein product: CSALANGANVLTF.

The V gene is TRBV4-3, the J gene TRBJ2-7; 7 positions match TRBD1. The J segment lost 4 bases and the V segment lost 4 bases, leaving 7 bases of the junction unmatched. CDR1 is LGHNA, CDR2 YSLEER, per germline. The CDR3 contains 14 residues. The CDR3 bases are TGCGCCAGCAGCCCCGGGACAGCCCTTTACGAGCAGTACTTC. Translation gives CASSPGTALYEQYF.

This clonotype showed up just a few times. This chain joins TRBV6-5 and TRBJ2-1; D may be TRBD1 (5 bases). The CDR3 loop spans 13 amino acids. Germline V CDR1 and CDR2: MNHEY, SVGAGI. Trimming removed 6 bases from V and 6 bases from J, with 12 bases in between. The CDR3: CASSPRRGNEQFF. As DNA, the CDR3 is TGTGCCAGCAGCCCTCGAAGGGGCAATGAGCAGTTCTTC.

The V gene is TRBV7-9, the J gene TRBJ1-4; possible D gene TRBD1, 5 bases. The CDR3 loop spans 13 amino acids. Trimming left V 8 bases short and J 8 bases short, with 15 bases between. Germline loops: CDR1 SEHNR, CDR2 FQNEAQ (reference sequence). The CDR3 is CASQVGAREKLFF. For the CDR3, the DNA is TGTGCCAGCCAAGTTGGGGCGAGAGAAAAACTGTTTTTT.

V is TRBV29-1 and J is TRBJ2-2; 11 positions match TRBD2. The CDR3 totals 13 residues. CDR1 is SQVTM and CDR2 is ANQGSEA in the germline V gene. Losses at the gene ends were 3 bases for V and 9 bases for J; bases not matched to a gene: 3. CDR3 amino acids: CSVEPSGGRELFF. CDR3 in DNA: TGCAGCGTTGAGCCTAGCGGGGGGAGGGAGCTGTTTTTT.

The CDR3 sequence: CASSLGGDTEAFF. The CDR3 nucleotides read TGTGCCAGCAGCTTAGGAGGGGATACTGAAGCTTTCTTT. V gene TRBV7-9 combines with J gene TRBJ1-1; perhaps TRBD1 as D (5 bases). The CDR3 loop spans 13 amino acids. V dropped 1 base and J dropped 5 bases, with 8 bases sitting between them. Germline CDR1 reads SEHNR; CDR2 reads FQNEAQ (reference sequence).

This rearrangement joins TRBV20-1 to TRBJ2-1, with D hard to call. Looked up from germline, CDR1 is DFQATT and CDR2 is SNEGSKA (reference sequence). V lost 3 bases to trimming and J lost 10 bases, with 7 bases between them. This CDR3 has 10 amino acids. In DNA form, the CDR3 reads TGCAGTGCTAGTTTCCCCGAGCAGTTCTTC. Its translation is CSASFPEQFF.

The rearrangement joins TRBV6-5 to TRBJ2-7; no clear D. Germline CDR1 reads MNHEY; CDR2 reads SVGAGI. Trimming took off 6 bases at V and 0 bases at J, with 3 bases between the two ends. The CDR3 spans 11 residues. In DNA form, the CDR3 reads TGTGCCAGCAGGTCCTCCTACGAGCAGTACTTC. Protein: CASRSSYEQYF.

This clonotype has just a few counts. The genes are TRBV29-1 and TRBJ1-1; perhaps TRBD1 as D (6 bases). The length of the CDR3 is 11 residues. Between the trimmed V and J ends, which lost 5 bases and 4 bases, there was a span of 8 bases. The germline CDR1 and CDR2 sequences are SQVTM and ANQGSEA. The CDR3 region is CSVRGGTEAFF. In DNA form, the CDR3 reads TGCAGCGTTAGGGGGGGCACTGAAGCTTTCTTT.

The chain is built from TRBV27 and TRBJ2-3; 8 nucleotides line up with TRBD2. V was clipped by 1 base and J by 2 bases; unmatched bases: 8. This CDR3 contains 17 residues. The germline V gene has CDR1 MNHEY and CDR2 SMNVEV (reference sequence). The CDR3 is CASSLWGAGGDTDTQYF. The CDR3 region has the DNA TGTGCCAGCAGTTTATGGGGTGCGGGGGGAGACACAGATACGCAGTATTTT.

This rearrangement joins TRBV9 to TRBJ1-1, with 7 bases fitting TRBD1. J lost 1 base, V lost 4 bases, and 4 bases had no gene match. Germline loops: CDR1 SGDLS, CDR2 YYNGEE. CDR3 length: 14 residues. The CDR3 nucleotides read TGTGCCAGCAGCCGGACAGGAGAGAACACTGAAGCTTTCTTT. Its protein product is CASSRTGENTEAFF.

This clonotype was detected once. The gene calls are TRBV5-6 and TRBJ2-1, with D possibly being TRBD1 (5 bases). V was clipped by 1 base and J by 12 bases, with 11 bases between them. The CDR3 is 12 residues long. CDR1 and CDR2 from the germline V gene are SGHDT and YYEEEE. CDR3 residues: CASSLSGFGQFF. DNA for the CDR3: TGTGCCAGCAGCTTGTCAGGGTTCGGGCAGTTCTTC.

This chain's CDR3 is CASSQAWGQGSYEQYF. Written as DNA, the CDR3 is TGCGCCAGCAGCCAAGCATGGGGGCAGGGCTCCTACGAGCAGTACTTC. The chain combines TRBV4-3 with TRBJ2-7; a possible D gene is TRBD1 (6 bases). Looked up from germline, CDR1 is LGHNA and CDR2 is YSLEER. The CDR3 contains 16 residues. Trimming pared 1 base from V and 0 bases from J, leaving 13 bases between.

This clonotype is a singleton in its sample. This rearrangement joins TRBV10-2 to TRBJ2-7, with a weak D call TRBD1 (5 bases). This CDR3 has 13 amino acids. Germline V gene sequence: CDR1 WSHSY, CDR2 SAAADI. Trimming removed 4 bases from V and 3 bases from J, with 10 bases in between. This chain's CDR3 is CASSVGEIYEQYF. The DNA for the CDR3 is TGCGCCAGCAGTGTAGGGGAAATCTACGAGCAGTACTTC.